The 16 T cell receptor beta chains below all came from one sample that was sequenced in a study of T cells in Graves' hyperthyroidism and ophthalmopathy (dated by TCRdb to the late 2010s). The library came from multiplex PCR. Data came from an Illumina HiSeq 2000. TCR beta CDR3 regions were amplified from RNA transcripts. The first round of RT-PCR for the TCR CDR3 was performed with the HTBI primer set and the Qiagen OneStep RT-PCR kit. TCRdb's own reprocessing of the public reads used fastp at Q25 and MiXCR and kept productive beta chains. Merged by CDR3 protein, the rows form single entries marked with the most common genes and DNA. The sample contains more than 500,000 distinct CDR3 sequences, 16% of them found a single time. The biggest ten clones account for less than 4.5% of the sample. The sample taken for sequencing was blood. These receptors were obtained from a woman in her twenties or thirties with Graves' hyperthyroidism.

In this sample, this clonotype turned up once. A much larger clone lies a single base off, so this may be a read error. This chain links TRBV2 with TRBJ2-4; D gene ambiguous. There are 16 residues in the CDR3. CDR1 SNHLY and CDR2 FYNNEI come from the germline V gene. CDR3 nucleotide sequence: TGTGCCAGCAGAAACATACTGGCAGTAGCCAAAAACATTCAGTGCTTC. It translates to CASRNILAVAKNIQCF.

This clonotype was counted ten times or more. The J gene is TRBJ2-5, the V gene TRBV27; D is uncertain. Looked up from germline, CDR1 is MNHEY and CDR2 is SMNVEV (reference sequence). The CDR3 is 17 amino acids. Trimming took off 0 bases at V and 2 bases at J, with 16 bases between the two ends. The CDR3 loop reads CASSLSPRPNSQETQYF. The CDR3 region has the DNA TGTGCCAGCAGTTTATCGCCCAGGCCTAATTCTCAAGAGACCCAGTACTTC.

This clonotype has only a few counts. The V call is TRBV9, the J call TRBJ2-1, with 10 bases identical to TRBD1. The germline V gene encodes CDR1 SGDLS and CDR2 YYNGEE. The junction had 7 bases not matched to a gene; V was cut back by 4 bases and J by 6 bases. The CDR3 is made up of 15 amino acids. CDR3 protein: CASSLRDRGSNEQFF. CDR3 bases: TGTGCCAGCAGCCTCCGGGACAGGGGCTCCAATGAGCAGTTCTTC. The whole variable domain, remainder taken from reference TRBV9 and TRBJ2-1, is DSGVTQTPKHLITATGQRVTLRCSPRSGDLSVYWYQQSLDQGLQFLIQYYNGEERAKGNILERFSAQQFPDLHSELNLSSLELGDSALYFCASSLRDRGSNEQFFGPGTRLTVL.

As concerns this clonotype: A read error may explain this, as a much larger clone is one base away. This chain links TRBV3-1 with TRBJ2-5, with a tentative D call TRBD2 (5 bases). The CDR3 has 13 amino acids. Germline V gene sequence: CDR1 LGHDT, CDR2 YNNKEL (reference sequence). V dropped 8 bases and J dropped 2 bases, with 12 bases sitting between them. CDR3 sequence: CASGRTGQETQYF. The DNA of the CDR3 is TGTGCCAGCGGCCGGACGGGACAAGAGACCCAGTACTTC.

About this clonotype itself: A much larger clone lies a single base off, so this may be a read error. This is likely a read error, given that the CDR3 carries no conserved phenylalanine or tryptophan at its end. The rearrangement joins TRBV30 to TRBJ2-3; TRBD2 matches 12 bases. The CDR3 totals 17 residues. Germline CDR1 is GTSNPN and CDR2 is SVGIG (reference sequence). Trimming cost V 1 base and J 0 bases; bases outside gene matches: 5. For the CDR3, the DNA is TGTGCCTGGAGTGGGCTAGCGGGAGGGGCTAGCACAGATACGCAGTATTCT. Protein product: CAWSGLAGGASTDTQYS.

This clonotype was recorded many times. V usage is TRBV7-2 and J usage is TRBJ2-7, with D possibly being TRBD2 (5 bases). The CDR3 extends over 13 amino acids. Germline CDR1 and CDR2: SGHTA and FQGNSA. Trimming shortened V by 7 bases and J by 2 bases, and 12 bases separated the two germline ends. CDR3 amino acids: CASTPAGPYEQYF. CDR3 DNA: TGTGCCAGCACCCCTGCGGGCCCCTACGAGCAGTACTTC.

In the case of this clonotype: A much more abundant neighbour one base away suggests this may be a read error. V usage is TRBV28 and J usage is TRBJ2-7; no firm D call. V was shortened by 6 bases and J by 2 bases, with 29 bases between the two germline ends. From germline, CDR1 is MDHEN and CDR2 SYDVKM. This CDR3 has 19 residues. DNA for the CDR3: TGTGCCAGCAGCCCGGGCTTGCGACGGAGAACCGAAAGAACCTACGAGCAGTACTTC. Protein sequence: CASSPGLRRRTERTYEQYF.

The J gene is TRBJ2-5, the V gene TRBV5-6; D gene unclear. Deletions cut 0 bases from V and 6 bases from J, with 9 bases between. The germline gives CDR1 SGHDT, CDR2 YYEEEE. The CDR3 extends over 13 amino acids. DNA for the CDR3: TGTGCCAGCAGCTTGGGAGTAGGTCAGACCCAGTACTTC. Amino acid sequence: CASSLGVGQTQYF.

Many counts were recorded for this clonotype. CDR3 sequence (DNA): TGTGCCAGCAGTTCCGAAACCTACGAGCAGTACTTC. It specifies CASSSETYEQYF. This chain connects TRBV6-5 to TRBJ2-7; unclear D gene. In germline, CDR1 is MNHEY, CDR2 SVGAGI. The V gene lost 4 bases and the J gene lost 2 bases, with 6 bases spanning the gap. The CDR3 totals 12 residues.

In its sample, this clonotype was seen many times. The CDR3 sequence is CASSPGLAWEQYF. The CDR3 DNA sequence: TGTGCCAGCAGCCCGGGACTAGCATGGGAGCAGTACTTC. This chain links TRBV28 with TRBJ2-7, with 9 nucleotides matching TRBD2. The CDR3 is 13 residues long. Germline-derived CDR1 and CDR2 are MDHEN and SYDVKM. Trimming took 6 bases from V and 7 from J; bases not matched to a gene: 7.

This clonotype was counted at least ten times. This chain uses TRBV29-1 with TRBJ2-7; 10 bases agree with TRBD1. V dropped 6 bases and J dropped 5; count of bases not matched to a gene: 10. Germline CDR1 SQVTM, CDR2 ANQGSEA. This CDR3 comprises 14 residues. In nucleotides, the CDR3 is TGCAGCGTCCCGACCCTGACAGGGGGCAACGAGCAGTACTTC. This gives the protein CSVPTLTGGNEQYF.

This clonotype was observed at least ten times. The gene calls are TRBV27 and TRBJ2-7; D is unclear. Trimming took 3 bases from V and 3 from J, leaving 15 bases between them. CDR3 length: 15 residues. Germline V CDR1 and CDR2: MNHEY, SMNVEV (reference sequence). The CDR3 sequence: CASSFRSRSYYEQYF. The CDR3 nucleotides read TGTGCCAGCAGTTTCAGAAGCCGAAGCTACTACGAGCAGTACTTC.

The rearrangement links TRBV10-3 to TRBJ2-1; 11 bases match TRBD2. Germline V gives CDR1 ENHRY, CDR2 SYGVKD. The CDR3 runs 17 residues. V lost 2 bases, J lost 3 bases, and 6 bases stayed unmatched. The CDR3 nucleotides read TGTGCCATCAGTGAGACAACTAGCGGGGGACACTACAATGAGCAGTTCTTC. Translated, it gives CAISETTSGGHYNEQFF.

This clonotype was recorded many times. The rearrangement links TRBV28 to TRBJ2-5; D not resolved. CDR1 and CDR2 from the germline V gene are MDHEN and SYDVKM. The CDR3 is made up of 12 amino acids. Trimming pared 3 bases from V and 5 bases from J, leaving 7 bases between. The CDR3 reads CASSFLQETQYF. CDR3 nucleotides: TGTGCCAGCAGTTTTCTACAGGAGACCCAGTACTTC.

This clonotype was counted ten times or more. The chain has TRBV27 and TRBJ1-4, with D unresolved. The CDR3 contains 14 residues. The V gene's germline CDR1 is MNHEY and CDR2 SMNVEV (reference sequence). Trimming removed 3 bases from V and 1 base from J, with 6 bases in between. CDR3 residues: CASSFAGTNEKLFF. The CDR3 nucleotides read TGTGCCAGCAGTTTCGCCGGAACTAATGAAAAACTGTTTTTT. Complete variable domain (other parts from reference TRBV27 and TRBJ1-4): EAQVTQNPRYLITVTGKKLTVTCSQNMNHEYMSWYRQDPGLGLRQIYYSMNVEVTDKGDVPEGYKVSRKEKRNFPLILESPSPNQTSLYFCASSFAGTNEKLFFGSGTQLSVL.

The V and J genes are TRBV9 and TRBJ2-3; D tentatively reads TRBD1 or TRBD2 (6 bases each). The CDR3 consists of 16 residues. V lost 4 bases and J lost 5, with 20 bases in between. Germline V gives CDR1 SGDLS, CDR2 YYNGEE. CDR3 nucleotide sequence: TGTGCCAGCAGCCTGGGGGCAGGAGGGTTAGGAGATACGCAGTATTTT. Protein: CASSLGAGGLGDTQYF.